The 17 T cell receptor beta chains listed next were all sequenced from one sample in a study of PD-1 blockade in mismatch repair-deficient tumors. The data were produced by immunoSEQ multiplex PCR, yet TCRdb's version contains in-frame clones alone and is incomplete. The sample has about 39,000 clones, around four fifths seen once. The input for sequencing was PBMCs, taken approximately 9 months after starting pembrolizumab. The receptor set was obtained from an adult with mismatch repair-deficient cancer.

This sequence joins TRBV7-9 and TRBJ2-5; weak D call: TRBD2 (5 bases). V gave up 0 bases and J gave up 2 bases, with 10 bases separating them. Germline values: CDR1 SEHNR, CDR2 FQNEAQ (reference sequence). The CDR3 loop spans 15 amino acids. CDR3 in amino acids: CASSLALSGQETQYF. CDR3 in DNA: TGTGCCAGCAGCTTAGCGCTAAGCGGACAAGAGACCCAGTACTTC. The whole variable domain, filled in from reference TRBV7-9 and TRBJ2-5, reads DTGVSQNPRHKITKRGQNVTFRCDPISEHNRLYWYRQTLGQGPEFLTYFQNEAQLEKSRLLSDRFSAERPKGSFSTLEIQRTEQGDSAMYLCASSLALSGQETQYFGPGTRLLVL.

The gene calls are TRBV30 and TRBJ2-3; no reliable D call. Trimming removed 2 bases from V and 8 bases from J, with 14 bases in between. Germline loops: CDR1 GTSNPN, CDR2 SVGIG (reference sequence). The CDR3 covers 13 residues. The CDR3, as DNA: TGTGCCTGGAGTATGGCTAGTCTGGGTACGCAGTATTTT. This gives the protein CAWSMASLGTQYF.

The chain has TRBV9 and TRBJ1-2, with TRBD1 identical over 7 bases. V lost 5 bases and J lost 0; bases outside the gene matches: 1. The germline V gene has CDR1 SGDLS and CDR2 YYNGEE. This CDR3 is built from 13 residues. CDR3 protein: CASRGTANYGYTF. CDR3 in DNA: TGTGCCAGCAGGGGGACAGCTAACTATGGCTACACCTTC.

The chain has TRBV4-1 and TRBJ2-7, with 7 bases fitting TRBD2. V dropped 1 base and J dropped 0; count of bases not matched to a gene: 6. Germline values: CDR1 MGHRA, CDR2 YSYEKL. The CDR3 is made up of 16 amino acids. As DNA, the CDR3 is TGCGCCAGCAGCCAAGCCCTAGCGGCGCGCTCCTACGAGCAGTACTTC. This gives the protein CASSQALAARSYEQYF.

The chain links TRBV7-2 to TRBJ1-1, with D tentatively TRBD1 (6 bases). The V and J ends lost 5 bases and 4 bases respectively, with 11 bases between them. The V gene's germline CDR1 is SGHTA and CDR2 FQGNSA. The CDR3 spans 13 residues. The CDR3 DNA follows: TGTGCCAGCAGCCAGGGGTTTAGCACTGAAGCTTTCTTT. Protein product: CASSQGFSTEAFF.

The CDR3 here is CASSTGGQGGEETQYF. CDR3 nucleotides: TGTGCCAGCAGCACAGGGGGACAGGGAGGTGAAGAGACCCAGTACTTC. The chain carries TRBV7-8 and TRBJ2-5; 9 positions match TRBD1. The CDR3 has 16 amino acids. CDR1 is SGHVS, CDR2 FQNEAQ, per germline. V lost 5 bases, J lost 3 bases, and 10 bases stayed unmatched.

The chain links TRBV28 to TRBJ2-1; TRBD2 agrees at 13 bases. CDR1 MDHEN and CDR2 SYDVKM come from the germline V gene. V gave up 8 bases and J gave up 13 bases; unmatched junction bases: 5. CDR3 length: 12 amino acids. CDR3 DNA sequence: TGTGCCAGCGAACTAGCGGGAGGGCCTCAGTTCTTC. Encoded protein: CASELAGGPQFF.

CDR3 DNA sequence: TGTGCCAGCAGTGAAGGGGGACTAGCGGTTACCTACGAGCAGTACTTC. It is translated as CASSEGGLAVTYEQYF. The chain joins TRBV6-1 to TRBJ2-7; 11 bases are shared with TRBD2. The CDR3 contains 16 residues. Germline V gives CDR1 MNHNS, CDR2 SASEGT. V trimming: 1 base; J trimming: 2 bases; junction bases outside the gene matches: 4.

A single count supports this clone. The J gene is TRBJ1-4, the V gene TRBV2, with unresolved D. Trimming stripped 4 bases from V and 5 bases from J, with 11 bases between. The CDR3 extends over 14 amino acids. From germline, CDR1 is SNHLY and CDR2 FYNNEI. The CDR3 coding sequence is TGTGCCAGCAGTGCCACGACTGGAAATGAAAAACTGTTTTTT. It is translated as CASSATTGNEKLFF.

V gene TRBV5-1 combines with J gene TRBJ2-1; 11 nucleotides align to TRBD2. CDR1 and CDR2 (germline): SGHRS, YFSETQ. The CDR3 consists of 16 residues. V lost 0 bases and J lost 4; bases outside the gene matches: 3. CDR3 region: CASSLGLAGPYNEQFF. DNA for the CDR3: TGCGCCAGCAGCTTGGGACTAGCGGGACCTTACAATGAGCAGTTCTTC.

The V gene is TRBV18, the J gene TRBJ2-2; D not certain. The CDR3 runs 13 residues. CDR1 and CDR2 from the germline V gene are KGHSH and LQKENI. V lost 3 bases and J 7 bases, leaving 9 bases between the germline ends. CDR3 loop: CASSPNSYGELFF. CDR3 bases: TGTGCCAGCTCACCCAACAGTTACGGGGAGCTGTTTTTT.

The CDR3 DNA is TGCGCCAGCAGGAACGGGAGTACCTACAATGAGCAGTTCTTC. It encodes CASRNGSTYNEQFF. This rearrangement joins TRBV5-1 to TRBJ2-1; weak D call: TRBD2 (6 bases). CDR1 is SGHRS, CDR2 YFSETQ, per germline. The CDR3 spans 14 residues. Trimming removed 5 bases at V and 2 bases at J, with 11 bases between.

The rearrangement uses TRBV19 and TRBJ2-3; weak D call: TRBD2 (6 bases). Germline-derived CDR1 and CDR2 are LNHDA and SQIVND (reference sequence). CDR3 size: 15 residues. V lost 5 bases, J lost 0 bases, and 12 bases lay in between. Here the CDR3 DNA reads TGTGCCAGTAGTGGTAGCGGAGCTAGCACAGATACGCAGTATTTT. This encodes CASSGSGASTDTQYF.

The sample holds one count of this clone. The chain couples TRBV18 to TRBJ1-3; no clear D. Germline V gene sequence: CDR1 KGHSH, CDR2 LQKENI. The CDR3 covers 14 residues. V gave up 6 bases and J gave up 0 bases, with 9 bases separating them. The CDR3 sequence is CASSPEGSGNTIYF. CDR3 nucleotide sequence: TGTGCCAGCTCGCCGGAGGGCTCTGGAAACACCATATATTTT.

The chain links TRBV15 to TRBJ2-2; 9 bases map to TRBD2. Unmatched junction bases numbered 7, after V lost 5 bases and J lost 6 bases. This CDR3 contains 15 residues. Germline V gene lookup returns CDR1 LNHNV and CDR2 YYDKDF (reference sequence). The CDR3 DNA reads as TGTGCCACCAGCGTGGATCCTAGCGGGGCCGGGGAGCTGTTTTTT. Residues: CATSVDPSGAGELFF.

This chain joins TRBV4-1 and TRBJ2-3, with 7 bases fitting TRBD2. V dropped 4 bases and J dropped 0; count of bases not matched to a gene: 1. Germline V gene lookup returns CDR1 MGHRA and CDR2 YSYEKL. This CDR3 is 14 amino acids long. The CDR3 reads CASSRRESTDTQYF. CDR3 sequence (DNA): TGCGCCAGCAGCCGGCGGGAGAGCACAGATACGCAGTATTTT.

The V gene is TRBV10-3, the J gene TRBJ2-1; 8 bases align to TRBD1. V trimming: 6 bases; J trimming: 5 bases; junction bases outside the gene matches: 6. The CDR3 is 14 residues long. Germline CDR1 reads ENHRY; CDR2 reads SYGVKD. CDR3 protein: CAISAQGGDNEQFF. The DNA of the CDR3 is TGTGCCATCAGCGCACAGGGGGGTGACAATGAGCAGTTCTTC.